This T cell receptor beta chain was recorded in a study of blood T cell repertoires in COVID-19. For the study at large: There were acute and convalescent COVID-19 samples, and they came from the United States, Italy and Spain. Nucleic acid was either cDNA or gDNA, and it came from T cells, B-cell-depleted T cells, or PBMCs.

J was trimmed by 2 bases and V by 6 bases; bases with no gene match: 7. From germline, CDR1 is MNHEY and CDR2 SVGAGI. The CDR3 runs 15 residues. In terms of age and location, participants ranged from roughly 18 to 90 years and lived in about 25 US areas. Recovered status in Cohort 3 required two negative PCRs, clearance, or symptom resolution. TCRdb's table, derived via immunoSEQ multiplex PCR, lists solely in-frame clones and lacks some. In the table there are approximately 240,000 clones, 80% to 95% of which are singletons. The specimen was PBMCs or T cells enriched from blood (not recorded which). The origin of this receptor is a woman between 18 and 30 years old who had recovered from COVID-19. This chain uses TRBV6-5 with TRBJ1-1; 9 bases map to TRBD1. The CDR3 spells CASRVRQGENTEAFF. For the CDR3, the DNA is TGTGCCAGCAGGGTCAGACAGGGGGAAAACACTGAAGCTTTCTTT.